Listed here are 25 T cell receptor beta chains from one sample, sequenced in a study of early T cells in non-severe SARS-CoV-2 infection. TCRdb re-called the 5' RACE reads through MiXCR, storing one row per CDR3 protein. This table has 25,000 to 35,000 distinct CDR3 sequences, roughly 5.2% appearing once. The sequenced sample was whole blood. Source of these receptors: an adult who was a healthcare worker with PCR-confirmed SARS-CoV-2 infection or an uninfected control (not recorded which).

CDR3 in amino acids: CASSPRLAGAYNEQFF. The CDR3 coding sequence is TGTGCCAGCAGCCCTCGACTAGCGGGGGCCTACAATGAGCAGTTCTTC. The V gene is TRBV7-6, the J gene TRBJ2-1; 12 bases match TRBD2. This CDR3 has 16 residues. With 5 bases clipped from V and 2 bases from J, the junction kept 4 bases outside the gene matches. The germline CDR1 and CDR2 sequences are SGHVS and FNYEAQ.

This clonotype was recorded at least ten times. The chain employs TRBV5-4 and TRBJ2-3, with 9 bases that match TRBD1. This CDR3 region has 15 residues. From germline, CDR1 is SGHNT and CDR2 YYREEE (reference sequence). Germline trimming cut 4 bases from V and 5 bases from J; bases unmatched to any gene: 8. DNA for the CDR3: TGTGCCAGCAGCCGGGACAGGGTTGTACGAGATACGCAGTATTTT. Translating gives CASSRDRVVRDTQYF.

This clonotype occurred many times. The chain links TRBV7-9 to TRBJ2-1; 8 nucleotides match TRBD2. Germline V gene sequence: CDR1 SEHNR, CDR2 FQNEAQ (reference sequence). The ends lost 0 bases at V and 7 bases at J; junction bases unmatched: 8. The CDR3 is 16 amino acids. The CDR3 sequence: CASSLAMAGGLNEQFF. CDR3 sequence (DNA): TGTGCCAGCAGCTTAGCGATGGCGGGGGGATTAAATGAGCAGTTCTTC. Full variable domain (outside the CDR3, taken from reference TRBV7-9 and TRBJ2-1): DTGVSQNPRHKITKRGQNVTFRCDPISEHNRLYWYRQTLGQGPEFLTYFQNEAQLEKSRLLSDRFSAERPKGSFSTLEIQRTEQGDSAMYLCASSLAMAGGLNEQFFGPGTRLTVL.

This clonotype was detected a few times. The gene calls are TRBV11-1 and TRBJ1-1; D not certain. In germline, CDR1 is SGHAT, CDR2 FQDESV (reference sequence). Trimming left V 4 bases short and J 3 bases short, with 15 bases between. The CDR3 loop spans 15 amino acids. In nucleotides, the CDR3 is TGTGCCAGCAGCTCGAGGACCACCCGGGACACTGAAGCTTTCTTT. Translation gives CASSSRTTRDTEAFF.

This sequence joins TRBV5-1 and TRBJ2-7; TRBD1 aligns across 10 bases. CDR1 is SGHRS and CDR2 is YFSETQ in the germline V gene. The CDR3 runs to 14 residues. J gave up 1 base and V 5 bases, and 3 bases lay outside the gene matches. CDR3 protein: CASSPGQGSYEQYF. CDR3 nucleotide sequence: TGCGCCAGCAGTCCGGGACAGGGGTCCTACGAGCAGTACTTC. The full variable domain, rest sourced from reference TRBV5-1 and TRBJ2-7, is KAGVTQTPRYLIKTRGQQVTLSCSPISGHRSVSWYQQTPGQGLQFLFEYFSETQRNKGNFPGRFSGRQFSNSRSEMNVSTLELGDSALYLCASSPGQGSYEQYFGPGTRLTVT.

This clonotype was seen many times. This chain connects TRBV11-2 to TRBJ2-7; no definite D call. Germline V gene sequence: CDR1 SGHAT, CDR2 FQNNGV. This CDR3 has 13 amino acids. V lost 3 bases and J 5 bases, leaving 11 bases between the germline ends. CDR3 sequence (DNA): TGTGCCAGCAGCTTTACTCGTCGGCACGAGCAGTACTTC. Translating it yields CASSFTRRHEQYF.

V gene TRBV9 combines with J gene TRBJ2-3, with D perhaps matching TRBD2 (5 bases). Trimming removed 0 bases at V and 0 bases at J, with 8 bases between. The CDR3 length is 15 residues. In germline, CDR1 is SGDLS, CDR2 YYNGEE. CDR3: CASSVAIASTDTQYF. Here the CDR3 DNA reads TGTGCCAGCAGCGTAGCTATAGCGAGCACAGATACGCAGTATTTT. The variable domain in full, with the rest retrieved from reference TRBV9 and TRBJ2-3, is DSGVTQTPKHLITATGQRVTLRCSPRSGDLSVYWYQQSLDQGLQFLIQYYNGEERAKGNILERFSAQQFPDLHSELNLSSLELGDSALYFCASSVAIASTDTQYFGPGTRLTVL.

This clonotype was counted ten times or more. The chain uses TRBV28 and TRBJ1-1; D is unresolved. The CDR3 loop spans 14 amino acids. With 3 bases removed from V and 2 bases from J, the gap between germline ends came to 10 bases. The germline CDR1 and CDR2 sequences are MDHEN and SYDVKM. The CDR3 sequence is CASSLPGSNTEAFF. The CDR3 DNA sequence: TGTGCCAGCAGTTTGCCCGGGTCAAACACTGAAGCTTTCTTT.

This clonotype was recorded a few times. The gene calls are TRBV18 and TRBJ2-2; D is uncertain. In germline, CDR1 is KGHSH, CDR2 LQKENI. This CDR3 has 13 residues. V was trimmed by 10 bases and J by 2 bases, leaving 11 bases between them. Here the CDR3 DNA reads TGTGCCACCGGAACACGCAACACCGGGGAGCTGTTTTTT. Amino acids: CATGTRNTGELFF.

This clonotype was recorded at least ten times. The genes are TRBV12-3 or TRBV12-4 and TRBJ2-7; D remains ambiguous. Between the trimmed V and J ends, which lost 1 base and 2 bases, there was a span of 9 bases. CDR3 size: 14 residues. The CDR3 DNA reads TGTGCCAGCAGTTTAGTGGGCGGTACCTACGAGCAGTACTTC. It yields the protein CASSLVGGTYEQYF.

The rearrangement links TRBV5-1 to TRBJ2-1; TRBD2 aligns across 8 bases. The CDR3 runs to 13 residues. CDR1 is SGHRS and CDR2 is YFSETQ in the germline V gene. V gave up 2 bases and J gave up 6 bases; unmatched junction bases: 1. CDR3 sequence reads: CASSLGLANEQFF. CDR3 DNA sequence: TGCGCCAGCAGCTTAGGACTAGCCAATGAGCAGTTCTTC.

The V call is TRBV10-3, the J call TRBJ2-7; D remains unclear. V lost 0 bases and J lost 2, with 14 bases in between. The germline CDR1 and CDR2 sequences are ENHRY and SYGVKD. CDR3 size: 16 residues. Here the CDR3 DNA reads TGTGCCATCAGTGAGTCTGTGGAGACCTACACCTACGAGCAGTACTTC. Its protein product is CAISESVETYTYEQYF.

This clonotype occurred a few times. V is TRBV20-1 and J is TRBJ2-4; D is undetermined. The germline V gene has CDR1 DFQATT and CDR2 SNEGSKA (reference sequence). V lost 3 bases and J 0 bases, leaving 6 bases between the germline ends. CDR3 size: 13 residues. Written as DNA, the CDR3 is TGCAGTGCTAGTGCCATAGCCAAAAACATTCAGTACTTC. Translated: CSASAIAKNIQYF.

In this sample, this clonotype turned up many times. This chain connects TRBV20-1 to TRBJ2-5; 15 positions agree with TRBD2. The trim removed 0 bases at V and 5 bases at J, leaving 7 bases unmatched. The CDR3 is made up of 17 amino acids. Germline V gene sequence: CDR1 DFQATT, CDR2 SNEGSKA (reference sequence). CDR3 sequence: CSAREGLAGGPRETQYF. The CDR3 DNA reads as TGCAGTGCTAGAGAAGGACTAGCGGGAGGGCCAAGGGAGACCCAGTACTTC.

This clonotype came up many times. The DNA for the CDR3 is TGTGCCAGCCTCAATCCCACCGGGGAGCTGTTTTTT. It is translated as CASLNPTGELFF. The chain couples TRBV7-8 to TRBJ2-2; D remains unclear. Trimming removed 8 bases from V and 4 bases from J, with 8 bases in between. Germline loops: CDR1 SGHVS, CDR2 FQNEAQ. This CDR3 region has 12 residues.

J is TRBJ1-4 and V is TRBV12-3 or TRBV12-4; no clear D gene. V was trimmed by 5 bases and J by 7 bases, leaving 14 bases between them. The CDR3 contains 14 residues. The CDR3 sequence: CASSPRLASEKLFF. In DNA form, the CDR3 reads TGTGCCAGCAGTCCCAGGTTAGCGAGTGAAAAACTGTTTTTT.

The chain joins TRBV20-1 to TRBJ2-3; TRBD1 matches 7 bases. The CDR3 extends over 14 amino acids. Per the germline V gene, CDR1 is DFQATT and CDR2 is SNEGSKA (reference sequence). The V segment lost 4 bases and the J segment 3 bases; nucleotides outside the gene matches: 7. CDR3 DNA: TGCAGTGCTATCCGGGACAGCTTAACAGATACGCAGTATTTT. Residues: CSAIRDSLTDTQYF.

This clonotype was seen at least ten times. J is TRBJ1-3 and V is TRBV5-1; D may be TRBD1 (6 bases). V was clipped by 2 bases and J by 1 base, with 10 bases between them. CDR3 length: 15 amino acids. CDR1 is SGHRS, CDR2 YFSETQ, per germline. The CDR3 sequence is CASSFLGASGNTIYF. The CDR3 DNA is TGCGCCAGCAGCTTCTTGGGGGCATCTGGAAACACCATATATTTT.

The V call is TRBV11-2, the J call TRBJ2-2; D is perhaps TRBD1 (6 bases). This CDR3 comprises 16 residues. V lost 6 bases and J lost 0, with 14 bases in between. Germline CDR1 and CDR2: SGHAT and FQNNGV. As DNA, the CDR3 is TGTGCCAGCAGAACGACAGGTGGGGCGAACACCGGGGAGCTGTTTTTT. Its protein is CASRTTGGANTGELFF. The variable domain in full, with the rest retrieved from reference TRBV11-2 and TRBJ2-2, is EAGVAQSPRYKIIEKRQSVAFWCNPISGHATLYWYQQILGQGPKLLIQFQNNGVVDDSQLPKDRFSAERLKGVDSTLKIQPAKLEDSAVYLCASRTTGGANTGELFFGEGSRLTVL.

V usage is TRBV19 and J usage is TRBJ2-1; perhaps TRBD2 as D (6 bases). This CDR3 contains 16 residues. Germline CDR1 LNHDA, CDR2 SQIVND (reference sequence). Trimming left V 0 bases short and J 7 bases short, with 16 bases between. Here the CDR3 DNA reads TGTGCCAGTAGTATAGATCTCGGGAGCGTGTATAATGAGCAGTTCTTC. Translated: CASSIDLGSVYNEQFF.

The chain uses TRBV4-3 and TRBJ2-7, with D perhaps being TRBD1 or TRBD2 (7 bases each). This CDR3 region has 16 residues. The germline V gene has CDR1 LGHNA and CDR2 YSLEER. V lost 5 bases and J 3 bases, leaving 20 bases between the germline ends. The CDR3 region is CASSGYRGGADYEQYF. Written as DNA, the CDR3 is TGCGCCAGCAGCGGGTACAGGGGAGGGGCCGACTACGAGCAGTACTTC.

The rearrangement uses TRBV2 and TRBJ2-7; 10 bases line up with TRBD2. J gave up 5 bases and V 8 bases, and 9 bases lay outside the gene matches. Germline V gene lookup returns CDR1 SNHLY and CDR2 FYNNEI. CDR3 length equals 14 residues. Here the CDR3 reads CASSILAGRNEQYF. Written as DNA, the CDR3 is TGTGCCAGCTCAATACTAGCGGGGAGAAACGAGCAGTACTTC.

This clonotype was counted at least ten times. This chain links TRBV11-2 with TRBJ2-7; 12 bases agree with TRBD2. The germline V gene has CDR1 SGHAT and CDR2 FQNNGV. The V and J ends lost 5 bases and 5 bases, in that order; junction bases with no gene match: 7. The CDR3 is 15 amino acids. The CDR3 spells CASSAGLAGPHEQYF. The CDR3 nucleotides read TGTGCCAGCAGCGCCGGACTAGCGGGACCCCACGAGCAGTACTTC.

This clonotype was seen ten or more times. V and J are TRBV6-6 and TRBJ2-7; D not resolved. The CDR3 length is 11 residues. Germline values: CDR1 MNHNY, CDR2 SVGAGI (reference sequence). V lost 4 bases and J lost 6, with 7 bases in between. For the CDR3, the DNA is TGTGCCAGCAGTTTGCGGCGCGAGCAGTACTTC. This translates into CASSLRREQYF.

This clonotype has only a few counts. The rearrangement joins TRBV6-5 to TRBJ1-3; the D is unclear. CDR3 size: 16 residues. CDR1 MNHEY and CDR2 SVGAGI come from the germline V gene. Trimming cost V 6 bases and J 2 bases, with 17 bases left between them. The CDR3 DNA reads TGTGCCAGCAGATCCGCTCTGGGTGGGGCTGGAAACACCATATATTTT. The encoded protein is CASRSALGGAGNTIYF.